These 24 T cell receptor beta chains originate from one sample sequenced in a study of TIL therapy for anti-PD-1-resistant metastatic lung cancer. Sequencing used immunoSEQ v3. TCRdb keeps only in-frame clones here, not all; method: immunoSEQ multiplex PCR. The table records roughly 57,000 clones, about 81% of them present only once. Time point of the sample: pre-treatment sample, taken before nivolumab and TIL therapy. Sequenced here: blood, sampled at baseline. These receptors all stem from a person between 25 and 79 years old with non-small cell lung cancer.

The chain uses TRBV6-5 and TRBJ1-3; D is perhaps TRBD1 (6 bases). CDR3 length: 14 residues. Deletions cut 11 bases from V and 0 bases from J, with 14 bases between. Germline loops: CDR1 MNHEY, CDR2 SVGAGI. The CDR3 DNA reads TGTGCCGCCCAGGGGATTAGCTCTGGAAACACCATATATTTT. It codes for CAAQGISSGNTIYF.

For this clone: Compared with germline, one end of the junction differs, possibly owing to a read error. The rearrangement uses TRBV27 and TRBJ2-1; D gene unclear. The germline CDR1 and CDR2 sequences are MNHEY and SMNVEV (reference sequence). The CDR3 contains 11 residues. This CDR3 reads CASRFSSEQFF. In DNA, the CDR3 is TGTGCCAGCCGTTTCTCGAGTGAGCAGTTCTTC.

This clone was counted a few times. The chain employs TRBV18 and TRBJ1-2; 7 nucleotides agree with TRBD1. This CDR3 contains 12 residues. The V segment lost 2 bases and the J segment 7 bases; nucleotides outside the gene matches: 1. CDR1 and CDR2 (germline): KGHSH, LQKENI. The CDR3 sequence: CASSPGDSGYTF. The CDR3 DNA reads TGTGCCAGCTCACCAGGGGACAGTGGCTACACCTTC.

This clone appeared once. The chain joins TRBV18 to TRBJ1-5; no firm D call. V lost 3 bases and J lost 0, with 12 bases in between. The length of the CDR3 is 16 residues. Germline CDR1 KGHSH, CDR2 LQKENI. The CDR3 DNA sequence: TGTGCCAGCTCACCTGAGGCTCCCTATAGCAATCAGCCCCAGCATTTT. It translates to CASSPEAPYSNQPQHF.

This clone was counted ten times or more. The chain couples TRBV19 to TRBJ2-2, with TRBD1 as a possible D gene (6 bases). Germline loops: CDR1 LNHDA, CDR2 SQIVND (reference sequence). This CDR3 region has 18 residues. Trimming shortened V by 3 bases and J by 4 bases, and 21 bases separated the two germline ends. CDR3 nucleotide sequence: TGTGCCAGTAGTATGGATGGCAGGGGATGGGGGAGCACCGGGGAGCTGTTTTTT. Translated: CASSMDGRGWGSTGELFF.

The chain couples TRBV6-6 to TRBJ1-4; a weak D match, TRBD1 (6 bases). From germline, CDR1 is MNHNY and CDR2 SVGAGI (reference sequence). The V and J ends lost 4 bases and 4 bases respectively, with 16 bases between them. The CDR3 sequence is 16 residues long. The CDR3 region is CASSSSGAVVNEKLFF. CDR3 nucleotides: TGTGCCAGCAGTTCGTCAGGGGCCGTTGTTAATGAAAAACTGTTTTTT.

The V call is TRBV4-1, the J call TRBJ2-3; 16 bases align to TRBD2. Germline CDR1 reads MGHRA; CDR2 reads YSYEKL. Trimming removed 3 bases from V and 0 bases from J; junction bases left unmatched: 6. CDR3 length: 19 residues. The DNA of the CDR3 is TGCGCCAGCAGCCAGGGACTAGCGGGAGGGATGGGTAGCACAGATACGCAGTATTTT. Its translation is CASSQGLAGGMGSTDTQYF.

The CDR3 loop is CASSPNGQGIQETQYF. As DNA, the CDR3 is TGTGCCAGCTCACCAAACGGACAGGGAATCCAAGAGACCCAGTACTTC. The rearrangement links TRBV18 to TRBJ2-5, with 8 bases that match TRBD1. Trimming removed 2 bases from V and 1 base from J; junction bases left unmatched: 6. The CDR3 is made up of 16 amino acids. In germline, CDR1 is KGHSH, CDR2 LQKENI.

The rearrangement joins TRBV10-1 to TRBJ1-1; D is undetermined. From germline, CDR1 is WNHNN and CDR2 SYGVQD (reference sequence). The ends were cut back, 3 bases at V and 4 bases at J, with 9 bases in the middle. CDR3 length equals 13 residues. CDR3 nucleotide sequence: TGCGCCAGCAGTGACCCCGACGGCACTGAAGCTTTCTTT. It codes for CASSDPDGTEAFF.

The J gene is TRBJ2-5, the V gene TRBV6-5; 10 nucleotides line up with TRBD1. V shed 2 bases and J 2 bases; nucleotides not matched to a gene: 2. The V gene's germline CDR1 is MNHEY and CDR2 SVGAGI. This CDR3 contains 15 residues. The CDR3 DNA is TGTGCCAGCAGTTACGGGACAGGGGTGCAAGAGACCCAGTACTTC. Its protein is CASSYGTGVQETQYF.

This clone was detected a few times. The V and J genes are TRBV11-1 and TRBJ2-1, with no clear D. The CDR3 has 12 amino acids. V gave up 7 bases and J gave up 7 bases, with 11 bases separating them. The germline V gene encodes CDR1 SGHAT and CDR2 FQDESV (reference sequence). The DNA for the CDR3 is TGTGCCAGCACCACCTCGGCGAATGAGCAGTTCTTC. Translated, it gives CASTTSANEQFF.

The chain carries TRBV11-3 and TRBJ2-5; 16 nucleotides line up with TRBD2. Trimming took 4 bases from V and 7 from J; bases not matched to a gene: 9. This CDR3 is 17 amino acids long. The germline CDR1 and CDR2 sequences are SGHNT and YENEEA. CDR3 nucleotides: TGTGCCAGCAGCTCACCGGGACTAGCGGGGGGGTCGGGGACCCAGTACTTC. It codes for CASSSPGLAGGSGTQYF.

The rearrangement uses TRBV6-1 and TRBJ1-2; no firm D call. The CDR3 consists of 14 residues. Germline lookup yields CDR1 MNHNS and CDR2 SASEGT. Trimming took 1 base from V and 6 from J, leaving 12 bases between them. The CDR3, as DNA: TGTGCCAGCAGTGAAGAACCGGCTCCCGATGGCTACACCTTC. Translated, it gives CASSEEPAPDGYTF.

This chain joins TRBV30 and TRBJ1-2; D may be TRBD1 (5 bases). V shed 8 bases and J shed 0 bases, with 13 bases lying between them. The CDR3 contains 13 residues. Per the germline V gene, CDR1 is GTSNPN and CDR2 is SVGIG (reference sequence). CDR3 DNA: TGTGCCCTCCGGGACGGAACTAACTATGGCTACACCTTC. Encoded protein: CALRDGTNYGYTF.

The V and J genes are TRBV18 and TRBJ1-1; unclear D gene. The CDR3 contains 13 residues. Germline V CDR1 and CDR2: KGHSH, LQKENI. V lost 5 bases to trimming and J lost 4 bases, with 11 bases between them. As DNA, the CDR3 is TGTGCCAGCTCAGATGGACGGGCCACTGAAGCTTTCTTT. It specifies CASSDGRATEAFF.

Here the CDR3 DNA reads TGTGCCAGCAGTTACACGTTTGGGCAGATCTCCGGGGAGACCCAGTACTTC. This codes for CASSYTFGQISGETQYF. The V and J genes are TRBV6-2 or TRBV6-3 and TRBJ2-5; D uncertain. The CDR3 has 17 residues. The germline gives CDR1 MNHEY, CDR2 SVGEGT. V lost 2 bases, J lost 5 bases, and 21 bases lay in between.

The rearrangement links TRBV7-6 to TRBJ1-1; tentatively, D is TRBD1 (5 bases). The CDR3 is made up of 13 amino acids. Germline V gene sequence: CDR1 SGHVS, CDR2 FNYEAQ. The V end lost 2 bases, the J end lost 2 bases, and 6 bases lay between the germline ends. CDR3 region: CASSLRGNTEAFF. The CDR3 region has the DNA TGTGCCAGCAGCTTAAGGGGCAACACTGAAGCTTTCTTT.

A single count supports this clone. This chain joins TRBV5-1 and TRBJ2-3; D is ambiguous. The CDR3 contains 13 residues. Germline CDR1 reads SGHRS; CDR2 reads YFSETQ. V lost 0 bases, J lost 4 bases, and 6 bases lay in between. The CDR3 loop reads CASSLDRPDTQYF. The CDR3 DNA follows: TGCGCCAGCAGCTTGGACAGACCAGATACGCAGTATTTT.

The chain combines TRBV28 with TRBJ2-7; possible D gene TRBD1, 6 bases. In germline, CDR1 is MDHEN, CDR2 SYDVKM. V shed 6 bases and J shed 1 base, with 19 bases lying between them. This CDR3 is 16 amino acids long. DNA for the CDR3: TGTGCCAGCAGGCTTTTGGGGGCGGGCGCATCCTACGAGCAGTACTTC. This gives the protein CASRLLGAGASYEQYF.

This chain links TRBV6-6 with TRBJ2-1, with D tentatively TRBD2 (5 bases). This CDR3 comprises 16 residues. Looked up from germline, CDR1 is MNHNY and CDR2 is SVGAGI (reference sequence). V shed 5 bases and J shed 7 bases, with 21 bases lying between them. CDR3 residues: CASSRLPLPPGNEQFF. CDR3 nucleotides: TGTGCCAGCAGTCGACTACCTTTACCGCCGGGGAATGAGCAGTTCTTC.

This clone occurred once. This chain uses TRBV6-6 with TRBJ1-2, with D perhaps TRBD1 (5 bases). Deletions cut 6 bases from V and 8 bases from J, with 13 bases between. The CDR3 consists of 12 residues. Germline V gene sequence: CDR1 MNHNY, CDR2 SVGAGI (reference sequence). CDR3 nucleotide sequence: TGTGCCAGCAGCCCCTGGGGGGACGGCTACACCTTC. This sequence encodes CASSPWGDGYTF.

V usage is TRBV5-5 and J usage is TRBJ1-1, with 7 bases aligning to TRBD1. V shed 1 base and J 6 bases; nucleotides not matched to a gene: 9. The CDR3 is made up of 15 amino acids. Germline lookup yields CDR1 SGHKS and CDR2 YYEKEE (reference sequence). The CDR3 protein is CASSLRVTGTAEAFF. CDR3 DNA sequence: TGTGCCAGCAGCTTGCGGGTGACAGGGACGGCTGAAGCTTTCTTT.

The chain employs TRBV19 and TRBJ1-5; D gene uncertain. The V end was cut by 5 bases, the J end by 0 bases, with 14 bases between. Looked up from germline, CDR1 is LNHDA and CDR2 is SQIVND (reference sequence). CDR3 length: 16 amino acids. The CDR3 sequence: CASSARKEYSNQPQHF. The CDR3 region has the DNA TGTGCCAGTAGTGCAAGGAAAGAATATAGCAATCAGCCCCAGCATTTT.

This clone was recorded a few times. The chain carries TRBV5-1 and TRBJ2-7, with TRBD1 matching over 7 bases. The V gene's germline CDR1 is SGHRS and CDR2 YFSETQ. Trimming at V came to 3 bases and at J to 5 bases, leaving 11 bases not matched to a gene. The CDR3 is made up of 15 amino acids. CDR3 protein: CASSSAPGQLNEQYF. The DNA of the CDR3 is TGCGCCAGCAGCTCCGCCCCGGGACAGCTCAACGAGCAGTACTTC.